The rows below give T cell receptor beta chains drawn from one sample of a study of blood T cell repertoires in COVID-19. Sequencing was performed with immunoSEQ multiplex PCR; in TCRdb, only in-frame clones are kept and a portion is missing. The sample yields around 230,000 clones, around 83% seen once. Input material: peripheral blood. These receptor sequences come from a middle-aged man who had recovered from COVID-19. Both conserved end residues are part of each CDR3. A D gene is named only where the DNA matches it firmly. Expanded clones get a size class; other rows say once, few or many, or leave the size out.

D gene	clone size	V gene	J gene	CDR3 DNA	CDR3 protein
TRBD2	once	TRBV7-9	TRBJ2-7	TGTGCCAGCAGCCGAGTAGGGACTAGGGACGAGCAGTACTTC	CASSRVGTRDEQYF
NA	NA	TRBV10-3	TRBJ2-7	TGTGCCGGGGCGAACTCCCCCTACGAGCAGTACTTC	CAGANSPYEQYF
TRBD1	NA	TRBV2	TRBJ1-1	TGTGCCAGCAGGGCCCGGGACAGGCCAATGAACACTGAAGCTTTCTTT	CASRARDRPMNTEAFF
TRBD1	few	TRBV7-2	TRBJ1-2	TGTGCCAGCAGCCACGGACAGGACTATGGCTACACCTTC	CASSHGQDYGYTF
NA	few	TRBV5-1	TRBJ1-1	TGCGCCAGCAGCTTGGGGTTGGCGAACACTGAAGCTTTCTTT	CASSLGLANTEAFF
NA	NA	TRBV21-1	TRBJ2-3	TGTGCCAGCAGCAAAGAGGCGGGGTTTGATACGCAGTATTTT	CASSKEAGFDTQYF
NA	NA	TRBV5-8	TRBJ1-2	TGTGCCAGCAGCTTGACCAGCCAGGTGTTCATTGCTGGCTACACCTTC	CASSLTSQVFIAGYTF
NA	NA	TRBV7-2	TRBJ1-4	TGTGCCAGCAGCCACCCCCTAGCAGATCCAACTAATGAAAAACTGTTTTTT	CASSHPLADPTNEKLFF
NA	NA	TRBV5-8	TRBJ2-4	TGTGCCAGCAGCTTGGGGACAGAACTAGCCAAAAACATTCAGTACTTC	CASSLGTELAKNIQYF
TRBD1	once	TRBV2	TRBJ2-3	TGTGCCAGCAGTTCTCCACTCGGACAGGGCGTGGATACGCAGTATTTT	CASSSPLGQGVDTQYF
TRBD1	medium-sized	TRBV10-1	TRBJ1-1	TGCGCCAGCAGTCCGAAACCCGGGACAGCTGGCACTGAAGCTTTCTTT	CASSPKPGTAGTEAFF
NA	NA	TRBV5-5	TRBJ1-4	TGTGCCAGCAGCTTTGCCGCGGTCATTGGAGAAAAACTGTTTTTT	CASSFAAVIGEKLFF